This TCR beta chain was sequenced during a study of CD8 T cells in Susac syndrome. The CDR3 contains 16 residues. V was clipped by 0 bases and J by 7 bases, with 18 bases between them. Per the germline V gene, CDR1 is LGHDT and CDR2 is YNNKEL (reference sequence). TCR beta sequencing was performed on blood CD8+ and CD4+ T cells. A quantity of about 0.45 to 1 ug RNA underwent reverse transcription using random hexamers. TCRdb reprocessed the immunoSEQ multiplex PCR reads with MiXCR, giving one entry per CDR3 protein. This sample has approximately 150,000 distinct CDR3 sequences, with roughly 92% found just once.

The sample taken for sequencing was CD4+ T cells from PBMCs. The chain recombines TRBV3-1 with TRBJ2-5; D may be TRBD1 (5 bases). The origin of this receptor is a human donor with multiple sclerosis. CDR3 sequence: CASSQDSIGASRTQYF. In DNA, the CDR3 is TGTGCCAGCAGCCAAGATTCGATAGGGGCCTCGAGGACCCAGTACTTC.